Listed below are T cell receptor beta chains from one sample, sequenced in a study of cytomegalovirus exposure and HLA in healthy donors. This table comes from immunoSEQ multiplex PCR, and its TCRdb copy is limited to in-frame clones, with some not included. Here the sample spans around 200,000 clones, about 80% being singletons. Sequencing input: PBMCs. Source of these receptors: a woman aged 50 to 60 in good health and CMV-seropositive. CDR3s include the opening cysteine and the closing phenylalanine or tryptophan. D genes are given only for firm matches. A row's size may be missing; if present it is once, few, many or a size class.

v_call	d_call	j_call	clone_size	cdr3_nt	cdr3_aa
TRBV7-2	TRBD1	TRBJ1-6	.	TGTGCCAGCAGCTATCCCGGGACAGGGGTTTCACCCCTCCACTTT	CASSYPGTGVSPLHF
TRBV6-5	TRBD1	TRBJ1-2	.	TGTGCCAGCAGCGACAGGGCGGGTGGTGGCTACACCTTC	CASSDRAGGGYTF
TRBV7-2	.	TRBJ1-6	once	TGTGCCAGCAGCTTGTCAGGGAATAATTCACCCCTCCACTTT	CASSLSGNNSPLHF
TRBV27	TRBD1	TRBJ1-2	.	TGTGCCAGCAGTTACGACAGGGATAGAGGCTACACCTTC	CASSYDRDRGYTF
TRBV18	.	TRBJ2-1	.	TGTGCCAGCTCTCCTACTCTCAATCGATCCCCCAATGAGCAGTTCTTC	CASSPTLNRSPNEQFF
TRBV18	.	TRBJ2-7	.	TGTGCCAGCTCAGTGGAGACCCTCTTTTACGAGCAGTACTTC	CASSVETLFYEQYF
TRBV2	.	TRBJ2-5	.	TGTGCCAGCCTTACCCGACAGTTCCAAGAGACCCAGTACTTC	CASLTRQFQETQYF
TRBV18	.	TRBJ2-5	.	TGTGCCAGCTCACCACTACTAGGCCTAGAGACCCAGTACTTC	CASSPLLGLETQYF
TRBV5-5	.	TRBJ1-1	.	TGTGCCAGCAGCTATGCTCGGGGGATGAACACTGAAGCTTTCTTT	CASSYARGMNTEAFF
TRBV5-4	TRBD1	TRBJ1-6	.	TGTGCCAGCAGCTTGGAGGGACAGATTAATTCACCCCTCCACTTT	CASSLEGQINSPLHF
TRBV2	TRBD2	TRBJ2-1	few	TGTGCCAGCAGTGAAACGGGGGGGCCATCCTACAATGAGCAGTTCTTC	CASSETGGPSYNEQFF
TRBV11-3	TRBD2	TRBJ2-3	.	TGTGCCAGCAGCTTAGGATTGGGCGGGGGGACAGATACGCAGTATTTT	CASSLGLGGGTDTQYF
TRBV5-1	.	TRBJ2-6	once	TGCGCCAGCAGCTTAATTTACAGCCCTACTTCTGGGGCCAACGTCCTGACTTTC	CASSLIYSPTSGANVLTF
TRBV19	TRBD1	TRBJ1-5	.	TGTGCCAGTAGTATAGAGGTGACAGGGGGCCATCAGCCCCAGCATTTT	CASSIEVTGGHQPQHF
TRBV10-3	.	TRBJ2-3	.	TGTGCCATCAGTGAAGGGGGGGGAGCCACAGATACGCAGTATTTT	CAISEGGGATDTQYF
TRBV29-1	.	TRBJ2-5	.	TGCAGCGTTACGACTAACCAAGAGACCCAGTACTTC	CSVTTNQETQYF
TRBV29-1	.	TRBJ2-7	once	TGCAGCGCTCAGACAGGAGTCGAGCAGTACTTC	CSAQTGVEQYF
TRBV7-3	.	TRBJ1-5	.	TGTGCCAGCAGCCCCCCCCGCATAACGGGCAATCAGCCCCAGCATTTT	CASSPPRITGNQPQHF
TRBV4-3	.	TRBJ1-6	few	TGCGCCAGCAGCCAAGATGCTAATAATTCACCCCTCCACTTT	CASSQDANNSPLHF
TRBV9	TRBD2	TRBJ2-5	.	TGTGCCAGCAGTAAAAGCGGGGGGGCAGGGGAGACCCAGTACTTC	CASSKSGGAGETQYF
TRBV10-2	.	TRBJ2-3	.	TGCGCCAGCAGTGTCAGTGGGGGACACCCGGGGGGTACGCAGTATTTT	CASSVSGGHPGGTQYF
TRBV19	TRBD1	TRBJ2-2	.	TGTGCCAGTAATAGGGACAGGGCTACCGGGGAGCTGTTTTTT	CASNRDRATGELFF
TRBV4-2	.	TRBJ1-4	once	TGTGCCAGCAGCCACCCCCAGGACAGATCTAATGAAAAACTGTTTTTT	CASSHPQDRSNEKLFF
TRBV19	.	TRBJ1-2	.	TGTGCCAGTAGTGCGGACAGCCTTAACTATGGCTACACCTTC	CASSADSLNYGYTF
TRBV15	.	TRBJ2-7	.	TGTGCCACCAGCAGAGATCGGGGCTACGAGCAGTACTTC	CATSRDRGYEQYF
TRBV19	TRBD1	TRBJ1-5	.	TGTGCCAGTAGTCCCGGACAGGGAAGCAATCAGCCCCAGCATTTT	CASSPGQGSNQPQHF
TRBV10-3	TRBD1	TRBJ2-3	.	TGTGCCATCAGTGGTAACAGGGGGACAGATACGCAGTATTTT	CAISGNRGTDTQYF
TRBV30	.	TRBJ1-5	.	TGTGCCTGGAGTGTGGAGGGGAATCAGCCCCAGCATTTT	CAWSVEGNQPQHF
TRBV27	TRBD2	TRBJ2-3	.	TGTGCCAGCAGTTTATGGGCGGGGGGCACAGATACGCAGTATTTT	CASSLWAGGTDTQYF
TRBV7-9	TRBD1	TRBJ2-5	.	TGTGCCAGCAGCTTTAGGACCGGGACAGGCTACGAGACCCAGTACTTC	CASSFRTGTGYETQYF
TRBV4-1	.	TRBJ1-4	.	TGCGCCAGCAGCCACCCAGAGGAGGGAAAGGAAAAACTGTTTTTT	CASSHPEEGKEKLFF
TRBV5-1	TRBD2	TRBJ2-1	.	TGCGCCAGCAGCTTGCGTATTAGCGGGGGGTCATACAATGAGCAGTTCTTC	CASSLRISGGSYNEQFF
TRBV5-5	TRBD1	TRBJ1-5	.	TGTGCCAGCAGCTTGTGGGGGACAGGGCCTTATAGCAATCAGCCCCAGCATTTT	CASSLWGTGPYSNQPQHF
TRBV29-1	.	TRBJ2-1	.	TGCAGCGTTGAACGACTAACCTACAATGAGCAGTTCTTC	CSVERLTYNEQFF
TRBV27	.	TRBJ1-2	.	TGTGCCAGCAGTTCCCACAGGGATCACTATGGCTACACCTTC	CASSSHRDHYGYTF